The rows below give T cell receptor beta chains drawn from one sample of a study of CD8 T cells in Susac syndrome. TCRdb called the immunoSEQ multiplex PCR reads again in MiXCR, with one record for every CDR3 protein. The sample holds a few hundred thousand distinct CDR3 sequences, about 88% seen once. Source material: CD8+ T cells from PBMCs. These receptors came from a human donor with multiple sclerosis. CDR3s include the opening cysteine and the closing phenylalanine or tryptophan. The order of the fields is V gene, D gene, clone size, J gene, CDR3 protein, CDR3 DNA. The D gene is left open where the match is weak. Some rows have no size entry. The others give once, few or many, or a class for an expanded clone.

V: TRBV12-3/TRBV12-4; D: -; size: -; J: TRBJ2-3; CDR3: CASNWGKLTDTQYF; DNA: TGTGCCAGCAATTGGGGAAAGTTGACAGATACGCAGTATTTT
V: TRBV7-6; D: -; size: -; J: TRBJ2-2; CDR3: CASSAARTANTGELFF; DNA: TGTGCCAGCAGCGCGGCGCGGACAGCGAACACCGGGGAGCTGTTTTTT
V: TRBV9; D: -; size: -; J: TRBJ2-1; CDR3: CASSVGIHTPEQFF; DNA: TGTGCCAGCAGCGTAGGCATCCATACCCCCGAGCAGTTCTTC
V: TRBV6-4; D: TRBD1; size: once; J: TRBJ2-1; CDR3: CASSDVVTGEVNEQFF; DNA: TGTGCCAGCAGTGACGTTGTGACAGGGGAAGTCAATGAGCAGTTCTTC
V: TRBV4-3; D: TRBD1; size: -; J: TRBJ2-5; CDR3: CASSPTGQGEETQYF; DNA: TGCGCCAGCAGCCCAACCGGACAGGGTGAAGAGACCCAGTACTTC
V: TRBV28; D: -; size: -; J: TRBJ1-6; CDR3: CASSWGGPLHF; DNA: TGTGCCAGCAGCTGGGGGGGACCCCTCCACTTT
V: TRBV4-1; D: -; size: once; J: TRBJ1-1; CDR3: CASSQVLQGGTEAFF; DNA: TGCGCCAGCAGCCAAGTACTACAGGGTGGCACTGAAGCTTTCTTT
V: TRBV6-5; D: TRBD2; size: once; J: TRBJ2-3; CDR3: CASNSLAGGTDTQYF; DNA: TGTGCCAGCAACTCACTAGCGGGCGGAACAGATACGCAGTATTTT
V: TRBV25-1; D: -; size: -; J: TRBJ1-2; CDR3: CASEEGYGYTF; DNA: TGTGCCTCCGAGGAAGGCTATGGCTACACCTTC
V: TRBV4-3; D: -; size: -; J: TRBJ2-5; CDR3: CASSQGWAAGETQYF; DNA: TGCGCCAGCAGCCAAGGGTGGGCTGCGGGGGAGACCCAGTACTTC
V: TRBV7-9; D: TRBD2; size: -; J: TRBJ2-2; CDR3: CASSGLAGGPDTGELFF; DNA: TGTGCCAGCAGTGGACTAGCGGGAGGGCCGGACACCGGGGAGCTGTTTTTT
V: TRBV7-9; D: TRBD2; size: -; J: TRBJ2-1; CDR3: CASTLAGAYNEQFF; DNA: TGTGCCAGCACTCTAGCGGGGGCTTACAATGAGCAGTTCTTC
V: TRBV7-2; D: -; size: -; J: TRBJ2-5; CDR3: CASSLGRQGYWGETQYF; DNA: TGTGCCAGCAGCTTAGGGAGGCAGGGGTATTGGGGTGAGACCCAGTACTTC
V: TRBV29-1; D: TRBD2; size: -; J: TRBJ2-5; CDR3: CSVERERRETQYF; DNA: TGCAGCGTGGAGCGGGAGAGGAGGGAGACCCAGTACTTC
V: TRBV14; D: -; size: -; J: TRBJ1-2; CDR3: CASSQGRRGYTF; DNA: TGTGCCAGCAGCCAGGGACGACGAGGCTACACCTTC
V: TRBV4-2; D: -; size: few; J: TRBJ2-7; CDR3: CASSQDGATYEQYF; DNA: TGTGCCAGCAGCCAAGACGGGGCCACCTACGAGCAGTACTTC
V: TRBV4-2; D: -; size: -; J: TRBJ2-3; CDR3: CASSLNAGGSTDTQYF; DNA: TGTGCCAGCAGCCTCAACGCAGGCGGGAGCACAGATACGCAGTATTTT
V: TRBV27; D: -; size: -; J: TRBJ1-1; CDR3: CATSWTPNTEAFF; DNA: TGTGCCACCTCTTGGACTCCGAACACTGAAGCTTTCTTT
V: TRBV4-3; D: TRBD1; size: -; J: TRBJ2-4; CDR3: CASSQSTGVKNIQYF; DNA: TGCGCCAGCAGCCAATCCACAGGGGTCAAAAACATTCAGTACTTC
V: TRBV28; D: -; size: -; J: TRBJ1-2; CDR3: CASRDQQGDYGYTF; DNA: TGTGCCAGCAGGGATCAACAGGGCGACTATGGCTACACCTTC
V: TRBV19; D: -; size: -; J: TRBJ2-1; CDR3: CASSTGGGNEQFF; DNA: TGTGCCAGTAGTACTGGTGGGGGCAATGAGCAGTTCTTC
V: TRBV4-2; D: TRBD2; size: -; J: TRBJ2-7; CDR3: CASSQDSGGPYEQYF; DNA: TGTGCCAGCAGCCAAGATTCGGGGGGGCCGTACGAGCAGTACTTC
V: TRBV28; D: TRBD1; size: once; J: TRBJ2-5; CDR3: CASSGRDRETQYF; DNA: TGTGCCAGCAGCGGCCGGGACAGGGAGACCCAGTACTTC
V: TRBV5-1; D: TRBD2; size: -; J: TRBJ2-1; CDR3: CASSLFPGLAGGQGDNEQFF; DNA: TGCGCCAGCAGCTTGTTCCCGGGACTAGCGGGAGGTCAGGGAGACAATGAGCAGTTCTTC
V: TRBV5-4; D: TRBD1; size: -; J: TRBJ2-3; CDR3: CASSVPGQGPGDTQYF; DNA: TGTGCCAGCAGCGTGCCGGGACAGGGACCTGGAGATACGCAGTATTTT
V: TRBV29-1; D: TRBD1; size: -; J: TRBJ2-7; CDR3: CSVEEKGQGAYEQYF; DNA: TGCAGCGTTGAAGAGAAGGGACAGGGGGCGTACGAGCAGTACTTC
V: TRBV5-1; D: -; size: -; J: TRBJ1-1; CDR3: CASSEDPIDGGNEAFF; DNA: TGCGCCAGCAGCGAGGACCCTATAGACGGAGGAAATGAAGCTTTCTTT
V: TRBV12-3/TRBV12-4; D: -; size: -; J: TRBJ1-2; CDR3: CASSFGVSNYGYTF; DNA: TGTGCCAGCAGTTTTGGGGTCTCGAACTATGGCTACACCTTC